This T cell receptor beta chain stems from a study of shared clonotypes between healthy human individuals. Study conclusions and caveats: Roughly 5% of naive CD4 clonotypes were shared across several donors.

Sequenced by immunoSEQ multiplex PCR; TCRdb stores in-frame clones only, minus some. This table has around 690,000 clones, less than 95% appearing once. V was pared by 0 bases and J by 6 bases, with 11 bases between. This CDR3 has 13 amino acids. Germline V CDR1 and CDR2: GTSNPN, SVGIG (reference sequence). This clone was recorded a few times. Its target is unknown. V and J are TRBV30 and TRBJ1-2; D is unclear. This TCR came from a man aged 18 to 35 in good health. Some clones in this sample may be carry-over from other donors' samples. Sequencing was performed on memory CD8+ T cells from PBMCs. Sample subset: CD45RO+ cells pooled with CCR7-negative TemRA cells. The CDR3 sequence is CAWSVIPRDGYTF. CDR3 DNA: TGTGCCTGGAGTGTCATTCCCAGAGATGGCTACACCTTC.